This T cell receptor (beta chain) was retrieved from a study of blood T cell repertoires in COVID-19. Study summary: Nucleic acid was either cDNA or gDNA, and it came from T cells, B-cell-depleted T cells, or PBMCs.

In the original processing: Amplified reference gene primers provided the basis for estimating nucleated cell counts. Only in-frame clones appear in the TCRdb table, and some are missing; sequencing was by immunoSEQ multiplex PCR. That table is the source of V, J and clone size, and D and trimming were worked out from the DNA. The sample has over 150,000 clones; around 84% are singletons. The germline gives CDR1 LGHNA, CDR2 YNFKEQ. V shed 1 base and J shed 4 bases, with 5 bases lying between them. This CDR3 comprises 12 residues. The V gene is TRBV4-2, the J gene TRBJ2-7; D gene uncertain. This TCR was recovered from a human donor in a cohort sampled during active COVID-19. The source material was peripheral blood. CDR3 residues: CASSQAGYEQYF. The CDR3 DNA reads TGTGCCAGCAGCCAAGCAGGATACGAGCAGTACTTC.